This T cell receptor (beta chain) stems from a study of blood T cell repertoires in COVID-19. In the study overall: T cells, B-cell-depleted T cells, or PBMCs provided the cDNA or gDNA that served as material.

CDR3 length equals 15 residues. Deletions cut 0 bases from V and 2 bases from J, with 10 bases between. Germline V lookup: CDR1 MNHEY, CDR2 SVGAGI. The data were produced by immunoSEQ multiplex PCR, yet TCRdb's version contains in-frame clones alone and is incomplete. The profile covers 140,000 to 150,000 clones, with around 90% appearing a single time and over 2% taken by the ten largest. This sequence originates from a human donor with COVID-19, enrolled during active disease. The donor label of this sample is uncertain. Sequenced material: peripheral blood. This chain joins TRBV6-5 and TRBJ1-2; D perhaps matches TRBD1 (5 bases). The CDR3 loop reads CASSYSLGRNYGYTF. The CDR3 DNA sequence: TGTGCCAGCAGTTACTCTTTGGGGCGGAACTATGGCTACACCTTC.